This T cell receptor (beta chain) was profiled in a study of response to subunit inactivated influenza vaccine. Regarding this clonotype: The antigen is undetermined.

TCRdb re-called the RT-PCR reads with MiXCR, one entry per CDR3 protein. The table includes about 650,000 distinct CDR3 sequences, about a sixth detected once. Study findings and constraints: Authors suggested few new T cells are recruited by each seasonal influenza vaccination.

V shed 1 base, J shed 1 base, and the junction held 9 bases outside the gene matches. The CDR3 sequence is 17 residues long. Germline V gene data show CDR1 as MDHEN and CDR2 as SYDVKM. This material consisted of PBMCs from blood, taken about 13 days after vaccination. The gene calls are TRBV28 and TRBJ1-2, with 7 bases aligning to TRBD1. The receptor was isolated from a man aged 45-65 years who received an inactivated influenza vaccine. Here the CDR3 reads CASSLFGRDSLNYGYTF. In nucleotides, the CDR3 is TGTGCCAGCAGTTTATTCGGGAGGGACAGCCTTAACTATGGCTACACCTTC.